These 24 T cell receptor beta chains share one sample of origin, sequenced in a study of blood T cells in healthy people across ages (dated by TCRdb to the mid-2010s). Libraries were prepared through 5' RACE. This sample was sequenced with an Illumina HiSeq 2500. A second PCR of roughly 7 to 11 cycles was performed with a sample-barcoded 5' primer and a J-beta primer mix. The public reads were run again by TCRdb, first through fastp at Q25 and then through MiXCR, and only productive beta chains were kept. Each entry merges the rows of one CDR3 protein and shows their most common DNA and genes. In all, the sample holds 850,000 to 950,000 distinct CDR3 sequences, and 25% to 35% of those were seen once. The ten top clones hold 17% of the sample. Sequenced sample: blood. The receptors originated from a woman older than 75 in good health.

This clonotype was seen many times. The V gene is TRBV6-2 or TRBV6-3, the J gene TRBJ2-5, with D unclear. Germline CDR1 is MNHEY and CDR2 is SVGEGT. The germline V and J ends were trimmed by 6 bases and 0 bases, with 5 bases remaining between them. This CDR3 has 12 residues. The CDR3 DNA follows: TGTGCCAGCAGGCAGTACCAAGAGACCCAGTACTTC. It translates to CASRQYQETQYF.

This clonotype appeared many times. The chain has TRBV5-1 and TRBJ2-1, with D unresolved. The CDR3 is 16 residues long. CDR1 and CDR2 (germline): SGHRS, YFSETQ. The ends were cut back, 3 bases at V and 0 bases at J, with 13 bases in the middle. The CDR3 region is CASSSGPSSSYNEQFF. In DNA, the CDR3 is TGCGCCAGCAGCTCTGGACCGAGCAGCTCCTACAATGAGCAGTTCTTC.

This chain uses TRBV12-3 or TRBV12-4 with TRBJ2-5; either TRBD1 or TRBD2 may supply D (5 bases each). The CDR3 sequence is 13 residues long. V was shortened by 4 bases and J by 4 bases, with 10 bases between the two germline ends. CDR3 DNA sequence: TGTGCCAGCAGTTGGGGGAGCCTAGAGACCCAGTACTTC. Its protein is CASSWGSLETQYF.

The sample holds a few counts of this clonotype. This chain connects TRBV7-9 to TRBJ1-2; 8 bases line up with TRBD1. V shed 5 bases, J shed 2 bases, and the junction held 7 bases outside the gene matches. The germline V gene has CDR1 SEHNR and CDR2 FQNEAQ (reference sequence). The CDR3 spans 15 residues. The CDR3 nucleotides are TGTGCCAGCAGCCCGAACAGGGGGAAGAACTATGGCTACACCTTC. This sequence encodes CASSPNRGKNYGYTF.

The count of this clonotype is one. This chain connects TRBV6-5 to TRBJ1-1, with D possibly being TRBD1 (5 bases). Trimming removed 0 bases at V and 10 bases at J, with 12 bases between. This CDR3 region has 13 residues. Germline assignment: CDR1 MNHEY and CDR2 SVGAGI. The CDR3 nucleotides are TGTGCCAGCAGTTACTCCCGGGGGAATGGAGCTTTCTTT. Its translation is CASSYSRGNGAFF.

The chain combines TRBV5-6 with TRBJ1-1; 7 nucleotides align to TRBD1. Germline-derived CDR1 and CDR2 are SGHDT and YYEEEE. V lost 1 base, J lost 0 bases, and 12 bases stayed unmatched. The CDR3 sequence is 18 residues long. This CDR3 reads CASSLFVRGRRLNTEAFF. In DNA form, the CDR3 reads TGTGCCAGCAGCTTGTTTGTCAGGGGGAGACGTTTGAACACTGAAGCTTTCTTT.

This chain links TRBV7-2 with TRBJ1-2; D is undetermined. The V and J ends lost 3 bases and 13 bases respectively, with 18 bases between them. The CDR3 has 13 amino acids. Germline V gene sequence: CDR1 SGHTA, CDR2 FQGNSA. The CDR3 nucleotides are TGTGCCAGCAGCTTCCCTTCGAACAGCCAGAGCACCTTC. The encoded protein is CASSFPSNSQSTF.

On this clonotype itself: The junction shows a germline mismatch at one end, possibly a read error. J is TRBJ2-7 and V is TRBV11-2; D is possibly TRBD2 (5 bases). The CDR3 covers 13 residues. The germline V gene encodes CDR1 SGHAT and CDR2 FQNNGV. The CDR3 bases are TGTACCAGCAGCTTTCCGGGGATCTACGAGCAGTACTTC. It specifies CTSSFPGIYEQYF.

This chain links TRBV5-1 with TRBJ1-1; 12 bases agree with TRBD1. The CDR3 is made up of 16 amino acids. The trim removed 3 bases at V and 7 bases at J, leaving 10 bases unmatched. Germline loops: CDR1 SGHRS, CDR2 YFSETQ. CDR3 region: CASSSPGTGGAGEAFF. In DNA form, the CDR3 reads TGCGCCAGCAGCTCGCCCGGGACAGGGGGCGCGGGTGAAGCTTTCTTT. Supplemented by reference TRBV5-1 and TRBJ1-1, the full variable domain reads KAGVTQTPRYLIKTRGQQVTLSCSPISGHRSVSWYQQTPGQGLQFLFEYFSETQRNKGNFPGRFSGRQFSNSRSEMNVSTLELGDSALYLCASSSPGTGGAGEAFFGQGTRLTVV.

The chain links TRBV6-1 to TRBJ1-5, with D unresolved. Germline CDR1 reads MNHNS; CDR2 reads SASEGT. The CDR3 has 15 residues. The V end lost 11 bases, the J end lost 4 bases, and 21 bases lay between the germline ends. The CDR3 DNA reads TGTGCCGGCACCCCGGACCAACTCAGGAATCAGCCCCAGCATTTT. Translation: CAGTPDQLRNQPQHF.

This clonotype was picked up a small number of times. J is TRBJ2-1 and V is TRBV20-1; 10 positions match TRBD2. This CDR3 is 15 amino acids long. Germline CDR1 and CDR2: DFQATT and SNEGSKA (reference sequence). Trimming cost V 7 bases and J 6 bases; bases outside gene matches: 12. The CDR3 here is CSGGSGGPGRNEQFF. The DNA for the CDR3 is TGCAGTGGGGGTAGCGGGGGGCCGGGGCGCAATGAGCAGTTCTTC.

This clonotype was seen only a few times. The chain is built from TRBV4-3 and TRBJ1-6; D remains unclear. This CDR3 is built from 15 residues. The V end was cut by 0 bases, the J end by 5 bases, with 8 bases between. Germline values: CDR1 LGHNA, CDR2 YSLEER. CDR3 bases: TGCGCCAGCAGCCAAGATAGATTAAATAATTCACCCCTCCACTTT. Its protein is CASSQDRLNNSPLHF.

This clonotype was found many times. The V call is TRBV29-1, the J call TRBJ1-2; 10 bases agree with TRBD1. The germline V gene has CDR1 SQVTM and CDR2 ANQGSEA. The CDR3 loop spans 12 amino acids. With V trimmed by 6 bases and J by 8 bases, 6 bases remained unmatched. CDR3 sequence (DNA): TGCAGCGTCGGAGACAGGGGGCTAGGCTACACCTTC. Amino acids: CSVGDRGLGYTF.

This clonotype was seen at least ten times. J is TRBJ1-5 and V is TRBV7-9, with D uncertain. This CDR3 spans 15 amino acids. Germline V gene sequence: CDR1 SEHNR, CDR2 FQNEAQ (reference sequence). V was clipped by 8 bases and J by 5 bases, with 19 bases between them. CDR3 nucleotides: TGTGCCAGCGGTAGCGGGATATCAAGGGATCAGCCCCAGCATTTT. It translates to CASGSGISRDQPQHF.

The V and J genes are TRBV7-2 and TRBJ2-7; D gene ambiguous. Per germline, CDR1 SGHTA and CDR2 FQGNSA. Trimming took 1 base from V and 0 from J, leaving 10 bases between them. CDR3 length: 15 residues. This chain's CDR3 is CASSLVWQSSYEQYF. The CDR3, as DNA: TGTGCCAGCAGCTTAGTTTGGCAGTCCTCCTACGAGCAGTACTTC.

The V call is TRBV3-1, the J call TRBJ2-5, with 8 bases identical to TRBD1. Germline CDR1 LGHDT, CDR2 YNNKEL (reference sequence). This CDR3 is built from 14 residues. V gave up 3 bases and J gave up 7 bases; unmatched junction bases: 7. The CDR3 DNA follows: TGTGCCAGCAGCCACTCGACAGGGGCTGGGACCCAGTACTTC. This codes for CASSHSTGAGTQYF.

The table lists this clonotype with many counts. V usage is TRBV2 and J usage is TRBJ2-6; possible D gene TRBD2, 5 bases. The CDR3 consists of 15 residues. V was trimmed by 8 bases and J by 2 bases, leaving 13 bases between them. Germline CDR1 is SNHLY and CDR2 is FYNNEI. The CDR3 region is CASGRGTPGANVLTF. The DNA of the CDR3 is TGTGCCAGCGGACGGGGAACCCCTGGGGCCAACGTCCTGACTTTC.

This clonotype occurred a few times. A much larger clone differs from this one at a single base, so this may be a read error. The chain employs TRBV29-1 and TRBJ2-1; 7 bases fit TRBD1. The CDR3 is made up of 14 amino acids. Germline lookup yields CDR1 SQVTM and CDR2 ANQGSEA. CDR3 nucleotide sequence: TGCAGCGCGATGGACAGGATGGTCTACAATGAGCAGTTATTC. Encoded protein: CSAMDRMVYNEQLF.

A few counts support this clonotype. The V and J genes are TRBV19 and TRBJ1-1; D perhaps matches TRBD1 (6 bases). Germline V gives CDR1 LNHDA, CDR2 SQIVND (reference sequence). Trimming removed 7 bases at V and 0 bases at J, with 18 bases between. The CDR3 has 16 residues. In nucleotides, the CDR3 is TGTGCCAGTATTGCCCCAGGGGTCCCTATGAACACTGAAGCTTTCTTT. Its translation is CASIAPGVPMNTEAFF.

The table lists this clonotype with a few counts. This may be a read error: a much more frequent sequence differs by one nucleotide. This sequence joins TRBV7-4 and TRBJ2-7; the D gene is possibly TRBD2 (6 bases). In germline, CDR1 is SGHVT, CDR2 SQSDAQ. Trimming stripped 5 bases from V and 0 bases from J, with 17 bases between. This CDR3 region has 16 residues. The CDR3 DNA reads as TGTGCCAGCAGCGTCGTACCGGGACTGATCTCCTACGAGCAGTACTTC. Its translation is CASSVVPGLISYEQYF.

In regard to this clonotype: A much larger clone sits a single nucleotide away, making a read error possible. The CDR3 region has the DNA TGCAGTGCCCCAAGGGAGGGGGGAGGGAATGAGCAGTACTTC. Protein sequence: CSAPREGGGNEQYF. The rearrangement links TRBV20-1 to TRBJ2-5; tentatively, D is TRBD2 (7 bases). The CDR3 loop spans 14 amino acids. Trimming removed 6 bases at V and 11 bases at J, with 25 bases between. Germline V gene lookup returns CDR1 DFQATT and CDR2 SNEGSKA (reference sequence).

Details on this clonotype: One end of the junction is discordant with germline, which a read error may explain. The chain has TRBV9 and TRBJ1-1; D call uncertain. The CDR3 spans 15 residues. The germline V gene encodes CDR1 SGDLS and CDR2 YYNGEE. CDR3 sequence reads: CASSVDERWNTEVFF. CDR3 DNA sequence: TGTGCCAGCAGCGTAGATGAGAGATGGAACACTGAAGTTTTCTTT.

This clonotype was detected only a few times. This may come from a read error, since a much larger clone is one base off. The chain joins TRBV12-3 or TRBV12-4 to TRBJ2-5; TRBD1 is a possible D gene (5 bases). Trimming left V 5 bases short and J 11 bases short, with 24 bases between. There are 15 residues in the CDR3. The chain's CDR3 is CASSPNRNNYNEQYF. The CDR3 DNA follows: TGTGCCAGCAGTCCGAACAGGAATAACTACAATGAGCAGTACTTC.

The rearrangement links TRBV18 to TRBJ2-5, with D possibly being TRBD1 (7 bases). Trimming removed 7 bases from V and 2 bases from J, with 11 bases in between. CDR1 is KGHSH and CDR2 is LQKENI in the germline V gene. This CDR3 is 13 amino acids long. The CDR3 nucleotides read TGTGCCAGCTTGCGGGGACAGCAAGAGACCCAGTACTTC. It translates to CASLRGQQETQYF.